This TCR beta chain appears in the sequencing data of a study of blood T cell repertoires in COVID-19. Study summary: From the United States, Italy and Spain came samples of acute and convalescent COVID-19. T cells, B-cell-depleted T cells, or PBMCs provided the cDNA or gDNA that served as material.

As handled by the study authors: Researchers report that nucleated cell counts were estimated from reference gene primer amplification. The method was immunoSEQ multiplex PCR; TCRdb's version includes in-frame clones alone and lacks a portion of them. That table is the source of V, J and clone size, and D and trimming were worked out from the DNA. This table has around 250,000 clones, approximately 85% appearing once. The germline gives CDR1 SGHDN, CDR2 FVKESK. CDR3 length equals 13 residues. With 2 bases removed from V and 0 bases from J, the gap between germline ends came to 4 bases. This sequence was found in a woman in her fifties or sixties who had recovered from COVID-19. The gene calls are TRBV14 and TRBJ1-1, with D unresolved. Sequenced: PBMCs or T cells enriched from blood (not recorded which). In nucleotides, the CDR3 is TGTGCCAGCAGCCAATACATGAACACTGAAGCTTTCTTT. As protein: CASSQYMNTEAFF.